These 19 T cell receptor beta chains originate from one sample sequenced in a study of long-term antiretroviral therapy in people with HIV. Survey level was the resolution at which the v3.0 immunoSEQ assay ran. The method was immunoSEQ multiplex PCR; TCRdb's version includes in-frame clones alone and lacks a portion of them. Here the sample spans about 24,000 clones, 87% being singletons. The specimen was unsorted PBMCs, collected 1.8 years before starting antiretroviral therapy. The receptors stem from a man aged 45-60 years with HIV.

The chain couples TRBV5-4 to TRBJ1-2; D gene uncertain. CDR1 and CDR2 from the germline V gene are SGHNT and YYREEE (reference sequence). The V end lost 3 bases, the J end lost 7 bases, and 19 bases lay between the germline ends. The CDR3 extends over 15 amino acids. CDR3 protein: CASSSRSMENSGYTF. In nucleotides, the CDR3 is TGTGCCAGCAGCTCGAGGTCGATGGAGAACAGTGGCTACACCTTC.

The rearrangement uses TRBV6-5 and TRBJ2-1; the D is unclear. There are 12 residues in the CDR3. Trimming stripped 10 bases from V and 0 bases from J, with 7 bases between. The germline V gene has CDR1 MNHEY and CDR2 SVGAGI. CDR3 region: CATVDSYNEQFF. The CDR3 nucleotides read TGTGCCACAGTAGACTCCTACAATGAGCAGTTCTTC.

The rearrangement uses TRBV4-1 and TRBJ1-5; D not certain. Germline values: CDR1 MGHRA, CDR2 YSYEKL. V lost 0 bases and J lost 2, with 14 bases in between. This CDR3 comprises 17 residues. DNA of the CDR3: TGCGCCAGCAGCCAAGATATGAAGAAGGGCGGCAATCAGCCCCAGCATTTT. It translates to CASSQDMKKGGNQPQHF.

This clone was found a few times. DNA for the CDR3: TGTGCCAGCAGTGATCGGGGAAATTCACCCCTCCACTTT. Translation gives CASSDRGNSPLHF. The chain employs TRBV2 and TRBJ1-6; D call uncertain. The germline gives CDR1 SNHLY, CDR2 FYNNEI. The CDR3 extends over 13 amino acids. V was trimmed by 3 bases and J by 7 bases, leaving 7 bases between them. The complete variable domain, with remaining parts taken from reference TRBV2 and TRBJ1-6, reads EPEVTQTPSHQVTQMGQEVILRCVPISNHLYFYWYRQILGQKVEFLVSFYNNEISEKSEIFDDQFSVERPDGSNFTLKIRSTKLEDSAMYFCASSDRGNSPLHFGNGTRLTVT.

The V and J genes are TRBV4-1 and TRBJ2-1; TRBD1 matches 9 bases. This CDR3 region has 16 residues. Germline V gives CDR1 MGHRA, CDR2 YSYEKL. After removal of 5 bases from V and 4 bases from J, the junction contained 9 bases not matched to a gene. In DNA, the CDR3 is TGCGCCAGCAGCACCGGGACAGGGAAAGGGTACAATGAGCAGTTCTTC. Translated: CASSTGTGKGYNEQFF.

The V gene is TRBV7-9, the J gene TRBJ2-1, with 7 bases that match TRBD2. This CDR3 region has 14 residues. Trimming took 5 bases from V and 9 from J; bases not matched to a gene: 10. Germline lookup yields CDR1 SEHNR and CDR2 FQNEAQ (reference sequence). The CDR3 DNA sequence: TGTGCCAGCAGCCTCGGGACTAAGGCCCCTGAGCAGTTCTTC. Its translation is CASSLGTKAPEQFF.

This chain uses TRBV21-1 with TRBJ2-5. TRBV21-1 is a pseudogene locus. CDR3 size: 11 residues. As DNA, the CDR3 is TGTGCCAGCGATAGACCGGAGACCCAGTACTTC. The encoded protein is CASDRPETQYF.

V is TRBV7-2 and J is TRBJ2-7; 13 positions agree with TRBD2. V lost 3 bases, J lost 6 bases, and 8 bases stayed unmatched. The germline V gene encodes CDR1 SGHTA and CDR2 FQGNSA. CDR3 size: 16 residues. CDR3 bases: TGTGCCAGCAGCTTGGGACTAGCGGGATATGTCCGCGAGCAGTACTTC. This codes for CASSLGLAGYVREQYF.

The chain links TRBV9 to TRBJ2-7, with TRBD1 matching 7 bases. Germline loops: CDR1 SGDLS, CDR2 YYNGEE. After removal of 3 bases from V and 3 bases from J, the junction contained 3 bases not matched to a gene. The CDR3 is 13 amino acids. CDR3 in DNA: TGTGCCAGCAGCGGGCACAGGGGCTACGAGCAGTACTTC. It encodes CASSGHRGYEQYF.

CDR3 residues: CASSEYRVEVYGYTF. DNA of the CDR3: TGTGCCAGCAGTGAATATAGGGTGGAGGTCTATGGCTACACCTTC. V and J are TRBV25-1 and TRBJ1-2; D gene uncertain. In germline, CDR1 is MGHDK, CDR2 SYGVNS. This CDR3 has 15 residues. Between the trimmed V and J ends, which lost 0 bases and 4 bases, there was a span of 12 bases.

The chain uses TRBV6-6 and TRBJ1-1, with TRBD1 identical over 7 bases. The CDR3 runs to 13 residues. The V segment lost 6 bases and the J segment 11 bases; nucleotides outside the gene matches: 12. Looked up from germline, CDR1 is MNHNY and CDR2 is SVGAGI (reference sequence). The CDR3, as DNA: TGTGCCAGCAGCCTACAGGGGCCCACTGGGGCTTTCTTT. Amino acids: CASSLQGPTGAFF.

This chain's CDR3 is CALNRKRDTDTQYF. Here the CDR3 DNA reads TGTGCCCTAAATAGGAAGCGGGACACAGATACGCAGTATTTT. The V gene is TRBV7-9, the J gene TRBJ2-3; 7 bases match TRBD2. Germline V gene lookup returns CDR1 SEHNR and CDR2 FQNEAQ (reference sequence). Trimming took 11 bases from V and 2 from J; bases not matched to a gene: 10. The CDR3 runs to 14 residues.

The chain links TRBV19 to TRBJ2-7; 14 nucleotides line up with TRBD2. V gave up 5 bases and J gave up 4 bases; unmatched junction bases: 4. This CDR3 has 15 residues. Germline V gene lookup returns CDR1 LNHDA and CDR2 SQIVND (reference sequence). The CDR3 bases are TGTGCCAGTAGTCGCGGACTAGCGGGAGGTTACGAGCAGTACTTC. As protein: CASSRGLAGGYEQYF.

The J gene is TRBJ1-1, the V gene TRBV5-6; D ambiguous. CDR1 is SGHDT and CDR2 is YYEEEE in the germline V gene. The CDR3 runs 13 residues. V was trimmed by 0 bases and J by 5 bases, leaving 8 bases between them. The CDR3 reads CASSLVFGTEAFF. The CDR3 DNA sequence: TGTGCCAGCAGCTTGGTTTTTGGGACTGAAGCTTTCTTT. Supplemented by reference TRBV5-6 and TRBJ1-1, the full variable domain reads DAGVTQSPTHLIKTRGQQVTLRCSPKSGHDTVSWYQQALGQGPQFIFQYYEEEERQRGNFPDRFSGHQFPNYSSELNVNALLLGDSALYLCASSLVFGTEAFFGQGTRLTVV.

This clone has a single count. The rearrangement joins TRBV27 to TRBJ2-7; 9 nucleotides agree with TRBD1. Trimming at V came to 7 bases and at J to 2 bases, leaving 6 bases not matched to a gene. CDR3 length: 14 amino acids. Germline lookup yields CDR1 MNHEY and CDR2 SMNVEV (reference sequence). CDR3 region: CASIRGQGPYEQYF. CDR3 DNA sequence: TGTGCCAGCATTAGGGGACAGGGACCCTACGAGCAGTACTTC.

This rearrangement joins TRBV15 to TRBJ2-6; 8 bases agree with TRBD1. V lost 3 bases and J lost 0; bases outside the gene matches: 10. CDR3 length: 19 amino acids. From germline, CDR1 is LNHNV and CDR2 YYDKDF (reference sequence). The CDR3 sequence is CATSRDGQGSFSGANVLTF. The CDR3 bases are TGTGCCACCAGCAGGGACGGACAGGGCTCTTTCTCTGGGGCCAACGTCCTGACTTTC.

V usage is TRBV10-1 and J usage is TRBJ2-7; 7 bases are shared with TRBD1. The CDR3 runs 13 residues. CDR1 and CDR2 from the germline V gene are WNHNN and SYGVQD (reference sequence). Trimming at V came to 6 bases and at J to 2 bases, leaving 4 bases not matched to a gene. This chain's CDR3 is CASSPGQTYEQYF. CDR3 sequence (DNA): TGCGCCAGCAGCCCGGGACAGACCTACGAGCAGTACTTC.

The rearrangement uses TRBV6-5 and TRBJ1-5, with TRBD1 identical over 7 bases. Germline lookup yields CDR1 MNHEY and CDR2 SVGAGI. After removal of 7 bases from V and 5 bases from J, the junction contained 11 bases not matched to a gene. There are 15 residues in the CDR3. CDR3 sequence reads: CASTKGQGGDQPQHF. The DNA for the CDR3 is TGTGCCAGCACCAAGGGGCAGGGGGGAGATCAGCCCCAGCATTTT.

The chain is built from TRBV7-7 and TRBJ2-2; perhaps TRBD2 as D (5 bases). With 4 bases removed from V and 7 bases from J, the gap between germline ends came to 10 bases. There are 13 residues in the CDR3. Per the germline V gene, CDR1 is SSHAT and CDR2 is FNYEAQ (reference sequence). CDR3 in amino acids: CASSSNRDGELFF. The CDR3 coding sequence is TGTGCCAGCAGCTCAAACCGGGACGGGGAGCTGTTTTTT.